This record covers a single TCR beta chain. The entry originates in a study of blood T cell repertoires in COVID-19. About the study: Sample material is recorded as cDNA or gDNA derived from T cells, B-cell-depleted T cells, or PBMCs.

The study recruited people aged about 18 to 95 years across about two dozen US areas. Participants' own reports of clinical history determined their cohort assignment. Repertoires were generated with immunoSEQ multiplex PCR, while TCRdb's copy carries only in-frame clones and drops some. The sample has about 160,000 clones, 80% seen once. Germline V gene lookup returns CDR1 MNHEY and CDR2 SVGAGI. The V and J ends lost 3 bases and 5 bases, in that order; junction bases with no gene match: 5. This CDR3 region has 14 residues. The chain is built from TRBV6-5 and TRBJ2-7, with 9 bases matching TRBD2. This TCR was sampled from a woman aged 55-75 years who had recovered from COVID-19. The sequenced sample was PBMCs or T cells enriched from blood (not recorded which). As DNA, the CDR3 is TGTGCCAGCAGTTATGGCGGGGGGGCCGACGAGCAGTACTTC. This encodes CASSYGGGADEQYF.